This T cell receptor (beta chain) was retrieved from a study of T cell responses to AZD1222 COVID-19 vaccine. Details on this clone: Antigen specificity is unknown.

The V gene's germline CDR1 is SEHNR and CDR2 FQNEAQ (reference sequence). This CDR3 has 13 residues. V dropped 1 base and J dropped 9 bases, with 10 bases sitting between them. Measured with immunoSEQ multiplex PCR; TCRdb has only the in-frame clones, and not every one. The sample shows 68,000 or so clones, 60% to 85% of them seen only once. Overall study results and limits: With two AZD1222 doses given, Spike-specific TCR breadth and depth both rose. Baseline seropositivity characterized only six AZD1222 recipients. Donors were mostly white British, more females; clonal diversity possibly underestimated. Along spike, vaccine-associated CD4 TCRs were found throughout, with dominance at 160-218 and 743-854.

Specimen: peripheral blood, collected on day 0 of AZD1222 vaccination. The chain carries TRBV7-9 and TRBJ1-5; D is unclear. This clonotype was obtained from an adult in good health. Here the CDR3 reads CASSLGDYGPQHF. Written as DNA, the CDR3 is TGTGCCAGCAGCTTAGGGGATTACGGGCCCCAGCATTTT.